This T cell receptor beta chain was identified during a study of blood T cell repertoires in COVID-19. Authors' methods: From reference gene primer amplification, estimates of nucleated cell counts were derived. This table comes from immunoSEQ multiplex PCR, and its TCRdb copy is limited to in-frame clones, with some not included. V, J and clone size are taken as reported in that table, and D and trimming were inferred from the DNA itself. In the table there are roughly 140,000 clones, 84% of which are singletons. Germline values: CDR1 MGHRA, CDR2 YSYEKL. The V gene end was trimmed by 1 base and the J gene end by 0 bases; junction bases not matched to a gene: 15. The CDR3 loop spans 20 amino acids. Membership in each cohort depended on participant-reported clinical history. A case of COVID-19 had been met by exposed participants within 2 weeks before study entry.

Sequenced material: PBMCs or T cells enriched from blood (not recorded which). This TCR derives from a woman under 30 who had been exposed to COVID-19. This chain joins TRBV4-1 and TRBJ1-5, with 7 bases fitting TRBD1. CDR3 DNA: TGCGCCAGCAGCCAAGGCCTCCACAGGGGCTCTGGGTATAGCAATCAGCCCCAGCATTTT. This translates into CASSQGLHRGSGYSNQPQHF.